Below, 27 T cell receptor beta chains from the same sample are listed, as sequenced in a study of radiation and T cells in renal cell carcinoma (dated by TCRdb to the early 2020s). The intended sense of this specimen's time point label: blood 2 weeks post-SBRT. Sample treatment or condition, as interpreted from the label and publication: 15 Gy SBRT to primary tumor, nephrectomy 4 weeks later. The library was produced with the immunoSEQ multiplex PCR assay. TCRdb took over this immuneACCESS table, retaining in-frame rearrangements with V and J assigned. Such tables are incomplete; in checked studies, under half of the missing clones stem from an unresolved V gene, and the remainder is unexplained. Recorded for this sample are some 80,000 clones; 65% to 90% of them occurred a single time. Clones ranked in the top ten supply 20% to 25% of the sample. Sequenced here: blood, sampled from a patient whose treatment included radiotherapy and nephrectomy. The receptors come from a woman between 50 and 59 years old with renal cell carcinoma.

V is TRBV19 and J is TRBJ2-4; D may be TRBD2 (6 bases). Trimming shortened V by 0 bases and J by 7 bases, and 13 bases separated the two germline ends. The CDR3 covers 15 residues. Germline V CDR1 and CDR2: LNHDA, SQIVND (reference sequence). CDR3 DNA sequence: TGTGCCAGTAGTATAGATCGGGGGAGCATGAACATTCAGTACTTC. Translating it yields CASSIDRGSMNIQYF.

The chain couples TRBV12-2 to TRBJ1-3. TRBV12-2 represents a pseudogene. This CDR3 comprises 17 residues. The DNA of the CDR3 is TGTGCAAGTCAGGGGTACCGGGACCGACGCTCTGGAAACACCATATATTTT. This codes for CASQGYRDRRSGNTIYF.

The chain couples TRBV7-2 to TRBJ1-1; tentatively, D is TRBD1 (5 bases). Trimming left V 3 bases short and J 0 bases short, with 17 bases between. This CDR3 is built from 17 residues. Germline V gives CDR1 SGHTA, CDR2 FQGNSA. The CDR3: CASSFGQGLDVNTEAFF. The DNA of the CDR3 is TGTGCCAGCAGCTTCGGGCAGGGCCTGGATGTGAACACTGAAGCTTTCTTT.

The CDR3 DNA reads TGTGCCAGCAGTCCGACTAGCGGGGGGGCAGGTACGCAGTATTTT. Amino acid sequence: CASSPTSGGAGTQYF. The chain joins TRBV6-6 to TRBJ2-3; 14 nucleotides align to TRBD2. The CDR3 has 15 amino acids. V lost 5 bases, J lost 8 bases, and 6 bases stayed unmatched. Looked up from germline, CDR1 is MNHNY and CDR2 is SVGAGI (reference sequence).

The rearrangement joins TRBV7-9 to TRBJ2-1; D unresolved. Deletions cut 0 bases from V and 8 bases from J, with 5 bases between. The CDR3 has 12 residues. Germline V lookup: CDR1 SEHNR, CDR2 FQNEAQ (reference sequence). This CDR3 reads CASSLALDEQFF. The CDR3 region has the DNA TGTGCCAGCAGCTTAGCGCTTGATGAGCAGTTCTTC.

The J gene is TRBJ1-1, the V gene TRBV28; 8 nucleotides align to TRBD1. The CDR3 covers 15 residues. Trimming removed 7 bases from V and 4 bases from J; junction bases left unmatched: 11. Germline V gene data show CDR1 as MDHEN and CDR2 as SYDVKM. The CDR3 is CASTDRVGIGTEAFF. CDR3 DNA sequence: TGTGCCAGCACGGACAGGGTCGGGATTGGCACTGAAGCTTTCTTT.

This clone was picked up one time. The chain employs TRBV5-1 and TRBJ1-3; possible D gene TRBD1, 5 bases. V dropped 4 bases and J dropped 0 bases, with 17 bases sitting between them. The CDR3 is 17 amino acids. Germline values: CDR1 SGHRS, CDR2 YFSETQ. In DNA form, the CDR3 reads TGCGCCAGCAGCCCGGGCGGGGGTCCGAGCTCTGGAAACACCATATATTTT. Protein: CASSPGGGPSSGNTIYF.

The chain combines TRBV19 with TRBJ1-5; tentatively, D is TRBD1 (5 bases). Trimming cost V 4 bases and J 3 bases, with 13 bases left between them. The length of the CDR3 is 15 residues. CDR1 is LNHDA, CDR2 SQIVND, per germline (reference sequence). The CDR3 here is CASSTLGGTNQPQHF. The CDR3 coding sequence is TGTGCCAGTAGTACCCTGGGGGGAACCAATCAGCCCCAGCATTTT.

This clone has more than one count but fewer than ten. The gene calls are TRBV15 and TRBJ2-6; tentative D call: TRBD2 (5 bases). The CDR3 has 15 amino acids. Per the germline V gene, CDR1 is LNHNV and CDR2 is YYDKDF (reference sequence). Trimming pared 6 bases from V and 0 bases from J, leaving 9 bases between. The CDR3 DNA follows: TGTGCCACCAGGATTGACTACTCTGGGGCCAACGTCCTGACTTTC. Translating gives CATRIDYSGANVLTF.

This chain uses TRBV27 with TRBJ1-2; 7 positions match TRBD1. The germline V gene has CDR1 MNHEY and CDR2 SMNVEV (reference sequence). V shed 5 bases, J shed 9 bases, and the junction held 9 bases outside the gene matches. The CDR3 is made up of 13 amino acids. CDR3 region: CASSPQGGYSYTF. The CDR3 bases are TGTGCCAGCAGTCCCCAGGGGGGGTATAGCTACACCTTC.

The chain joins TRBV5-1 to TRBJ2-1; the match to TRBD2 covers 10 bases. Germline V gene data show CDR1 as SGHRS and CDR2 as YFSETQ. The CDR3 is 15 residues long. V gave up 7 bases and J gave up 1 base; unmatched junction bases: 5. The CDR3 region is CASCLSGGSYNEQFF. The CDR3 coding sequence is TGCGCCAGCTGCCTTAGCGGGGGGTCCTACAATGAGCAGTTCTTC.

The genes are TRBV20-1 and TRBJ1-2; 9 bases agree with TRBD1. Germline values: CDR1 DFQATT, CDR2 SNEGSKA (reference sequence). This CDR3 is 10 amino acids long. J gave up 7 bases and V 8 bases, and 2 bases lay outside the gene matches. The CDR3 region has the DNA TGCAGTACAGGGGGCTCTGGCTACACCTTC. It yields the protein CSTGGSGYTF.

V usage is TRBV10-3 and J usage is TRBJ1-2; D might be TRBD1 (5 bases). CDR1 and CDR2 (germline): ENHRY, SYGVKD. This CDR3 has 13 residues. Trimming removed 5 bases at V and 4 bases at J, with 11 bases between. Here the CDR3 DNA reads TGTGCCATCAGTCCGGGGGATCCCTATGGCTACACCTTC. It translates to CAISPGDPYGYTF.

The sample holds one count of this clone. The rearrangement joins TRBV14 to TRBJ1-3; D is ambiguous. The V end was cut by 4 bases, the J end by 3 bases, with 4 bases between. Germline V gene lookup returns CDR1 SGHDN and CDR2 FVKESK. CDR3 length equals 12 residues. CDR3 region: CASSRVGNTIYF. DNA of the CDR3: TGTGCCAGCAGCCGCGTTGGAAACACCATATATTTT.

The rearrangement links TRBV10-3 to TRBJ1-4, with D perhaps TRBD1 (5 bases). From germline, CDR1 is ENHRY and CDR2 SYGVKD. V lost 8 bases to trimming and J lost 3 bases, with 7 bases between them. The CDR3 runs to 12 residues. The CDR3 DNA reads TGTGCCATCGGCAGGGCTAATGAAAAACTGTTTTTT. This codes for CAIGRANEKLFF.

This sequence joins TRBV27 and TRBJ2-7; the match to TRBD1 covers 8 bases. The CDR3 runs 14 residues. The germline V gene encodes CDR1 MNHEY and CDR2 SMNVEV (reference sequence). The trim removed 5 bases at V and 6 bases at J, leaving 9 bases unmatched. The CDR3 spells CASSPSGTGPEQYF. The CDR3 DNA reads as TGTGCCAGCAGTCCATCCGGGACAGGACCCGAGCAGTACTTC.

The DNA of the CDR3 is TGTGCCATCGTGGATAGCGTCGACACCGGGGAGCTGTTTTTT. The encoded protein is CAIVDSVDTGELFF. V and J are TRBV10-3 and TRBJ2-2, with a weak D call TRBD2 (5 bases). Germline values: CDR1 ENHRY, CDR2 SYGVKD. This CDR3 spans 14 amino acids. V was cut by 8 bases and J by 3 bases, with 13 bases left in between.

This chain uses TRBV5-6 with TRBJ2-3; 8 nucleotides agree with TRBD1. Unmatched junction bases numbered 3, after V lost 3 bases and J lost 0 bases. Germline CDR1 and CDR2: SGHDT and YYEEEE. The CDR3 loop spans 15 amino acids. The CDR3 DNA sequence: TGTGCCAGCAGCTGGGGGACAGGAAGCACAGATACGCAGTATTTT. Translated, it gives CASSWGTGSTDTQYF.

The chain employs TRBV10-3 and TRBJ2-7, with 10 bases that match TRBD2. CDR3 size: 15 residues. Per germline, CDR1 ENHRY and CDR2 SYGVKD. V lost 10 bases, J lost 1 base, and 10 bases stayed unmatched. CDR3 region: CATNRGTSVSYEQYF. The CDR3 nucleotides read TGTGCCACCAATCGAGGGACTAGCGTTTCCTACGAGCAGTACTTC.

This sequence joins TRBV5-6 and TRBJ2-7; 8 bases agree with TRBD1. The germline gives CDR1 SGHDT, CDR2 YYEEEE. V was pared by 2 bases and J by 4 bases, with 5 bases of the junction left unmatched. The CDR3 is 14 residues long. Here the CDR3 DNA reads TGTGCCAGCAGCTTCCGGGACAGGAGGTACGAGCAGTACTTC. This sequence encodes CASSFRDRRYEQYF.

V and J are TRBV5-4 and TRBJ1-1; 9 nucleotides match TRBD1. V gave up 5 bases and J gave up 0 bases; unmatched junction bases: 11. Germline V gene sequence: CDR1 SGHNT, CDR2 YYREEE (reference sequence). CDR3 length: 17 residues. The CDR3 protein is CASSRRDRVDLNTEAFF. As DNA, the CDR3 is TGTGCCAGCAGTCGCCGGGACAGGGTAGACTTGAACACTGAAGCTTTCTTT.

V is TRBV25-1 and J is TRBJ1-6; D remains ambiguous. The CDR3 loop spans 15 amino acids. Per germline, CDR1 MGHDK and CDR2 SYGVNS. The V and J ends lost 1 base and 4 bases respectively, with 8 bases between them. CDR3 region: CASSEFKEYNSPLHF. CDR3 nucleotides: TGTGCCAGCAGTGAATTTAAGGAATATAATTCACCCCTCCACTTT.

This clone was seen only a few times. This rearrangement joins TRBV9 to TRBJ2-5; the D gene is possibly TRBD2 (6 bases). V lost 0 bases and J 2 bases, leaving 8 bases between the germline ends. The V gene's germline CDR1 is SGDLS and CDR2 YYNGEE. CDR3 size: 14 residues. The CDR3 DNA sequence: TGTGCCAGCAGCGTAGGACTAGATCAAGAGACCCAGTACTTC. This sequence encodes CASSVGLDQETQYF.

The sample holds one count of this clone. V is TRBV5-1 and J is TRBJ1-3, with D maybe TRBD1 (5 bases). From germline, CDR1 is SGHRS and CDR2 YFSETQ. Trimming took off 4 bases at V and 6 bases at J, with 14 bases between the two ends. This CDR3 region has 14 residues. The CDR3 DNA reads TGCGCCAGCAGCACAGACAGCCGGGAAAACACCATATATTTT. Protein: CASSTDSRENTIYF.

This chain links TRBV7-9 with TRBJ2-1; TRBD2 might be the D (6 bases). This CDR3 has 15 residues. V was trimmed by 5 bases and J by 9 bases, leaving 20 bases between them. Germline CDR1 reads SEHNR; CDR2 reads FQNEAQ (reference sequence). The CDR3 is CASSPMGRGDAEQFF. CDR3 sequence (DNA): TGTGCCAGCAGCCCGATGGGACGCGGGGACGCTGAGCAGTTCTTC.

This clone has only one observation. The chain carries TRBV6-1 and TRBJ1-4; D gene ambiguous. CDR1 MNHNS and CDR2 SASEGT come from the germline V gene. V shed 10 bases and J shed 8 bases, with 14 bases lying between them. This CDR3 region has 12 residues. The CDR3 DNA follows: TGTGCCACCTTGGAGGGAGAAGAAAAACTGTTTTTT. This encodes CATLEGEEKLFF.

The CDR3 DNA follows: TGCGCCAGCAGCTTGGGGGGTGGAAACACCATATATTTT. Its protein is CASSLGGGNTIYF. The J gene is TRBJ1-3, the V gene TRBV5-1; no definite D call. V dropped 0 bases and J dropped 3 bases, with 4 bases sitting between them. This CDR3 is built from 13 residues. Germline loops: CDR1 SGHRS, CDR2 YFSETQ.